The present TCR beta chain was sequenced within a study of shared clonotypes between healthy human individuals. Study context: Donors consisted of a couple of women and a few men between 18 and 49.

This table comes from immunoSEQ multiplex PCR, and its TCRdb copy is limited to in-frame clones, with some not included. The sample lists 980,000 or so clones; 60% to 85% were seen once. Details on this clone: What it binds is not known.

Study findings and constraints: It was observed that 5% to 6% of naive CD4 clonotypes were shared across several donors. It was anticipated that sequencing depth would influence how many clonotypes donors shared.

The CDR3 extends over 14 amino acids. Germline-derived CDR1 and CDR2 are SGHRS and YFSETQ. With V trimmed by 1 base and J by 4 bases, 3 bases remained unmatched. The sample was memory CD4+ T cells sorted from blood. Documented subset: CD45RA-negative fraction. The J gene is TRBJ2-3, the V gene TRBV5-1, with 7 bases that match TRBD2. The clonotype comes from a man aged 18 to 29 in good health. The CDR3 nucleotides read TGCGCCAGCAGCTTGAGCGGGACCCCAGATACGCAGTATTTT. This sequence encodes CASSLSGTPDTQYF.